The clone carrying this T cell receptor (beta chain) was seen repeatedly, ten times or more. The antigen remains unidentified. UMIs were added to TCR cDNA along with a universal primer site when it was made by 5'RACE template switching. TCRdb re-analysed the 5' RACE reads in MiXCR, keeping a single row per CDR3 protein. Of around 300,000 distinct CDR3 sequences in the sample, approximately 4% were seen once. This sample was taken from a study of T cells after yellow fever vaccination. Whole-study context: Where fractions had low cell numbers, libraries were prepared from them with the SMART-Seq v4 Ultra Low Input RNA kit.

General study points: Post-booster samples contained most primary-vaccination clones (approximately 95% CD4, about 85% CD8). Only a small proportion of the clonotypes turned up in both the CD4 and the CD8 compartments, likely arising from convergent recombination.

The starting material was PBMCs, obtained 5 days after the yellow fever booster vaccination. The source is a man between 18 and 29 years old who received the YFV17D yellow fever vaccine.

This CDR3 is CASSLEMGNTEAFF. CDR3 bases: TGTGCCAGCAGCTTGGAAATGGGGAACACTGAAGCTTTCTTT. J is TRBJ1-1 and V is TRBV7-2; D gene uncertain. From germline, CDR1 is SGHTA and CDR2 FQGNSA. The CDR3 covers 14 residues. The V gene lost 3 bases and the J gene lost 1 base, with 9 bases spanning the gap.